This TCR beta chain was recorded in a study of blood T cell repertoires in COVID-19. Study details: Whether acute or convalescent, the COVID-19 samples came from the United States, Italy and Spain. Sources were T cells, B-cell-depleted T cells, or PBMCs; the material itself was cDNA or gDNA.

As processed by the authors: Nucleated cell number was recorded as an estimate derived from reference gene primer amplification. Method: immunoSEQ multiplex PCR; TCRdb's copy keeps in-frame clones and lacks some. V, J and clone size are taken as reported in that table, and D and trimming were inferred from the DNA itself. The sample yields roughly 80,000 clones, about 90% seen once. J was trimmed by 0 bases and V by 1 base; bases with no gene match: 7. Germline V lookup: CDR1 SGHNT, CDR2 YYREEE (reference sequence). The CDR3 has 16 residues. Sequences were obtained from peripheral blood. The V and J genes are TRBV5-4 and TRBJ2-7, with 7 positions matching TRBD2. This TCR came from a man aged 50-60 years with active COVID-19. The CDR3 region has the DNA TGTGCCAGCAGCTTGCCGGGCGGGAGTAGCTCCTACGAGCAGTACTTC. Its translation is CASSLPGGSSSYEQYF.